Detailed here is one T cell receptor beta chain. The source of the sample is a study of technical replicates of blood from a handful of donors. Germline loops: CDR1 LNHDA, CDR2 SQIVND (reference sequence). This CDR3 region has 12 residues. Deletions cut 5 bases from V and 9 bases from J, with 11 bases between. Libraries were prepared by immunoSEQ multiplex PCR; TCRdb keeps only in-frame clonotypes and omits some of them. Of more than 75,000 clones in the sample, roughly 94% were seen once. This rearrangement joins TRBV19 to TRBJ2-4, with D possibly TRBD2 on 6 matching bases. This clonotype originated in a human donor in good health. Sequenced input: T cells isolated from PBMCs. The CDR3 nucleotides are TGTGCCAGTAGTCCTACTAGCAGCATTCAGTACTTC. Translation gives CASSPTSSIQYF.